This T cell receptor (beta chain) was sequenced during a study of cytotoxic CD8 clonotypes in ibrutinib-treated CLL. Study-wide findings and caveats: Contraction or stability on treatment was seen for public clonotypes, which were uncommon. Samples from sustained-remission and progressing patients were taken at different times.

The targeted sequencing depth was 1 in 200,000 to 1 in 1 million T cells. Data came from immunoSEQ multiplex PCR; TCRdb stores just in-frame clones and leaves some out. The sample records 55,000 to 85,000 clones, approximately 90% being singletons. Worth noting for this clone: Its antigen is as yet unknown.

Specimen: PBMCs, collected after 12 months of ibrutinib treatment. The TCR comes from a human donor with chronic lymphocytic leukemia.

The CDR3, as DNA: TGTGCCAGCCACGGTATTTTGGACGCGGGTGCTTTCTTT. Amino acids: CASHGILDAGAFF. The chain couples TRBV6-1 to TRBJ1-1; D ambiguous. CDR3 length: 13 amino acids. V was shortened by 8 bases and J by 11 bases, with 21 bases between the two germline ends. The V gene's germline CDR1 is MNHNS and CDR2 SASEGT.